This passage covers 26 T cell receptor beta chains from one sample sequenced in a study of blood T cell repertoires in COVID-19. The protocol was immunoSEQ multiplex PCR, while the TCRdb copy is restricted to in-frame clones and leaves out a portion. This sample has under 100,000 clones, with around 90% found just once. Sequencing was performed on peripheral blood. The origin of the receptors is a woman in her 70s with acute or convalescent COVID-19.

V usage is TRBV5-1 and J usage is TRBJ2-5; a weak D match, TRBD2 (6 bases). Germline V gene data show CDR1 as SGHRS and CDR2 as YFSETQ. The CDR3 runs to 14 residues. The V end was cut by 2 bases, the J end by 5 bases, with 13 bases between. The CDR3 coding sequence is TGCGCCAGCAGCTTACAGTTCCTAGCGGAGACCCAGTACTTC. Encoded protein: CASSLQFLAETQYF.

The chain couples TRBV19 to TRBJ2-4, with TRBD2 as a possible D gene (6 bases). The CDR3 contains 13 residues. The germline gives CDR1 LNHDA, CDR2 SQIVND (reference sequence). The V end was cut by 5 bases, the J end by 7 bases, with 12 bases between. The CDR3 DNA reads as TGTGCCAGTAGTCGCGGAGGGAAGAACATTCAGTACTTC. It translates to CASSRGGKNIQYF.

The chain uses TRBV30 and TRBJ1-1; D uncertain. Germline CDR1 and CDR2: GTSNPN and SVGIG (reference sequence). CDR3 size: 12 residues. Deletions cut 2 bases from V and 10 bases from J, with 14 bases between. The DNA for the CDR3 is TGTGCCTGGAGTCCGGGAGTCGGGGTAGCTTTCTTT. Residues: CAWSPGVGVAFF.

This chain uses TRBV7-7 with TRBJ2-1; TRBD2 matches at 9 bases. V lost 1 base and J lost 7; bases outside the gene matches: 2. Germline loops: CDR1 SSHAT, CDR2 FNYEAQ (reference sequence). CDR3 length: 14 residues. The CDR3 bases are TGTGCCAGCAGCTTAGAGGCGGGGGGGAATGAGCAGTTCTTC. Protein: CASSLEAGGNEQFF. The full variable domain, its missing parts supplied by reference TRBV7-7 and TRBJ2-1, is GAGVSQSPRYKVTKRGQDVTLRCDPISSHATLYWYQQALGQGPEFLTYFNYEAQPDKSGLPSDRFSAERPEGSISTLTIQRTEQRDSAMYRCASSLEAGGNEQFFGPGTRLTVL.

This clone was seen a single time. This chain connects TRBV28 to TRBJ1-5; perhaps TRBD1 as D (5 bases). Trimming removed 11 bases from V and 8 bases from J, with 16 bases in between. Germline V gene sequence: CDR1 MDHEN, CDR2 SYDVKM. This CDR3 spans 12 amino acids. Written as DNA, the CDR3 is TGTGCCTGTTACAGCGGGGCGAAGCCCCAGCATTTT. Translated: CACYSGAKPQHF. Full variable domain (rest looked up from reference TRBV28 and TRBJ1-5): DVKVTQSSRYLVKRTGEKVFLECVQDMDHENMFWYRQDPGLGLRLIYFSYDVKMKEKGDIPEGYSVSREKKERFSLILESASTNQTSMYLCACYSGAKPQHFGDGTRLSIL.

This rearrangement joins TRBV10-1 to TRBJ2-7, with D perhaps matching TRBD2 (5 bases). CDR3 length: 14 residues. V gave up 8 bases and J gave up 3 bases, with 17 bases separating them. Germline assignment: CDR1 WNHNN and CDR2 SYGVQD (reference sequence). CDR3 bases: TGCGCCAGCCGGGATAGTCCCCTTCACTACGAGCAGTACTTC. Translating gives CASRDSPLHYEQYF.

This chain connects TRBV13 to TRBJ2-6; 11 positions agree with TRBD1. The CDR3 spans 20 residues. J was trimmed by 0 bases and V by 5 bases; bases with no gene match: 12. Germline CDR1 and CDR2: PRHDT and FYEKMQ (reference sequence). The CDR3 region is CASSIRWPGTGGSGANVLTF. CDR3 sequence (DNA): TGTGCCAGCAGCATTAGGTGGCCCGGGACAGGGGGCTCTGGGGCCAACGTCCTGACTTTC.

This clone has a handful of counts. CDR3 DNA sequence: TGTGCCAGCAGATACAGGGAGATTGAGGGCTACACCTTC. As protein: CASRYREIEGYTF. The chain carries TRBV12-3 or TRBV12-4 and TRBJ1-2; the D gene is possibly TRBD1 (6 bases). Between the trimmed V and J ends, which lost 6 bases and 8 bases, there was a span of 16 bases. The CDR3 runs to 13 residues.

The chain's CDR3 is CASSEAFWGVGQWTQYF. CDR3 DNA sequence: TGTGCCAGCAGTGAAGCTTTCTGGGGGGTCGGCCAATGGACCCAGTACTTC. This chain links TRBV6-1 with TRBJ2-5; D is perhaps TRBD2 (6 bases). Germline V gene data show CDR1 as MNHNS and CDR2 as SASEGT. The V gene lost 0 bases and the J gene lost 7 bases, with 21 bases spanning the gap. The CDR3 loop spans 17 amino acids.

This clone showed up just once. The chain links TRBV3-1 (or the pseudogene TRBV3-2) to TRBJ2-1, with 10 nucleotides matching TRBD2. CDR3 length equals 17 residues. Trimming removed 4 bases from V and 4 bases from J; junction bases left unmatched: 10. The germline gives CDR1 LGHDT, CDR2 YNNKEL (reference sequence). The CDR3 DNA sequence: TGTGCCAGCAGCCCTTCATCGGGGACTAGCGTTTACAATGAGCAGTTCTTC. As protein: CASSPSSGTSVYNEQFF.

This chain joins TRBV3-1 (or the pseudogene TRBV3-2) and TRBJ1-1, with 7 nucleotides matching TRBD1. This CDR3 region has 13 residues. The junction had 8 bases not matched to a gene; V was cut back by 2 bases and J by 11 bases. Germline V gene lookup returns CDR1 LGHDT and CDR2 YNNKEL (reference sequence). The CDR3 DNA reads as TGTGCCAGCAGCCAACCCACAGGGGTTTCGGCTTTCTTT. Translation: CASSQPTGVSAFF.

This chain connects TRBV19 to TRBJ1-1; the D gene is possibly TRBD1 (5 bases). Germline values: CDR1 LNHDA, CDR2 SQIVND (reference sequence). The CDR3 runs to 15 residues. The ends were cut back, 3 bases at V and 1 base at J, with 12 bases in the middle. The CDR3 sequence is CASSISRQTNTEAFF. DNA for the CDR3: TGTGCCAGTAGTATTTCCCGACAGACGAACACTGAAGCTTTCTTT. Supplemented by reference TRBV19 and TRBJ1-1, the full variable domain reads DGGITQSPKYLFRKEGQNVTLSCEQNLNHDAMYWYRQDPGQGLRLIYYSQIVNDFQKGDIAEGYSVSREKKESFPLTVTSAQKNPTAFYLCASSISRQTNTEAFFGQGTRLTVV.

V gene TRBV21-1 combines with J gene TRBJ2-7; TRBD1, as called in the table, went unchecked against the DNA. TRBV21-1 is assigned pseudogene status. This CDR3 region has 23 residues. Written as DNA, the CDR3 is TGTGCCAGCAGCAACTTCCCGTCCTACCCCGGGACAGGGACCGTCGCACCCAACTACGAGCAGTACTTC. It codes for CASSNFPSYPGTGTVAPNYEQYF.

The chain combines TRBV5-1 with TRBJ2-3; 9 positions match TRBD1. The V gene's germline CDR1 is SGHRS and CDR2 YFSETQ. Trimming cost V 3 bases and J 4 bases; bases outside gene matches: 6. The CDR3 runs to 15 residues. The CDR3 DNA sequence: TGCGCCAGCAGCTGGGACAGGGATCTAGCAGATACGCAGTATTTT. It is translated as CASSWDRDLADTQYF.

The chain uses TRBV6-5 and TRBJ1-5; TRBD1 aligns across 7 bases. Germline-derived CDR1 and CDR2 are MNHEY and SVGAGI. The CDR3 is made up of 12 amino acids. V was pared by 7 bases and J by 6 bases, with 3 bases of the junction left unmatched. CDR3: CASMTGIQPQHF. In DNA form, the CDR3 reads TGTGCCAGCATGACAGGGATTCAGCCCCAGCATTTT.

CDR3 region: CASRGQARGKLFF. The CDR3 DNA reads TGTGCCAGCAGAGGACAGGCCCGGGGGAAACTGTTTTTT. This chain links TRBV28 with TRBJ1-4, with 7 bases lining up with TRBD1. Looked up from germline, CDR1 is MDHEN and CDR2 is SYDVKM. V trimming: 6 bases; J trimming: 11 bases; junction bases outside the gene matches: 9. There are 13 residues in the CDR3.

The J gene is TRBJ2-5, the V gene TRBV5-5, with D possibly TRBD2 on 6 matching bases. Germline-derived CDR1 and CDR2 are SGHKS and YYEKEE (reference sequence). Trimming pared 0 bases from V and 0 bases from J, leaving 18 bases between. The length of the CDR3 is 18 residues. For the CDR3, the DNA is TGTGCCAGCAGCTTGGGACGGCACGAGTGGAGGGACCAAGAGACCCAGTACTTC. Translated, it gives CASSLGRHEWRDQETQYF.

The chain combines TRBV19 with TRBJ2-6; the match to TRBD1 covers 11 bases. CDR1 is LNHDA, CDR2 SQIVND, per germline (reference sequence). With 10 bases clipped from V and 3 bases from J, the junction kept 8 bases outside the gene matches. This CDR3 has 16 amino acids. CDR3: CATSGTGGFGANVLTF. For the CDR3, the DNA is TGTGCCACATCCGGGACAGGGGGATTTGGGGCCAACGTCCTGACTTTC.

The DNA for the CDR3 is TGTGCCAGCAGAAGAGGACAGGGGCTGCGTGTGCAGTACTTC. Encoded protein: CASRRGQGLRVQYF. The chain couples TRBV27 to TRBJ2-7; 9 bases are a match to TRBD1. Germline values: CDR1 MNHEY, CDR2 SMNVEV (reference sequence). The CDR3 length is 14 residues. Unmatched junction bases numbered 12, after V lost 6 bases and J lost 9 bases.

The chain joins TRBV28 to TRBJ2-7; 9 bases align to TRBD2. V was clipped by 5 bases and J by 4 bases; unmatched bases: 9. The CDR3 totals 15 residues. Germline CDR1 and CDR2: MDHEN and SYDVKM. The CDR3 nucleotides are TGTGCCAGCAGTCACGTTAGCGGGAGTCGGTACGAGCAGTACTTC. It yields the protein CASSHVSGSRYEQYF.

A remark on this clone: Germline is not matched at one junction end, which may reflect a read error. The chain recombines TRBV28 with TRBJ1-4; TRBD1 is a possible D gene (6 bases). The CDR3 loop spans 13 amino acids. Germline-derived CDR1 and CDR2 are MDHEN and SYDVKM. The CDR3 coding sequence is TGTGCCAGCAGTCCCCCGGGGGGCCATGCTCAATATTTT. Protein product: CASSPPGGHAQYF.

The chain combines TRBV27 with TRBJ2-3; no firm D call. The ends were cut back, 4 bases at V and 8 bases at J, with 10 bases in the middle. The V gene's germline CDR1 is MNHEY and CDR2 SMNVEV (reference sequence). The CDR3 totals 12 residues. The CDR3 region is CASSSTVRTQYF. CDR3 bases: TGTGCCAGCAGTTCTACCGTGCGTACGCAGTATTTT.

In its sample, this clone was seen a few times. V is TRBV11-2 and J is TRBJ1-1; D not resolved. Trimming stripped 1 base from V and 1 base from J, with 10 bases between. The CDR3 runs 15 residues. From germline, CDR1 is SGHAT and CDR2 FQNNGV. Here the CDR3 reads CASSLVAGSNTEAFF. The CDR3 region has the DNA TGTGCCAGCAGCTTAGTGGCAGGCTCGAACACTGAAGCTTTCTTT. The entire variable domain, with the rest obtained from reference TRBV11-2 and TRBJ1-1, is as follows: EAGVAQSPRYKIIEKRQSVAFWCNPISGHATLYWYQQILGQGPKLLIQFQNNGVVDDSQLPKDRFSAERLKGVDSTLKIQPAKLEDSAVYLCASSLVAGSNTEAFFGQGTRLTVV.

Details on this clone: Mismatch with germline at one junction end may stem from a read error. The chain links TRBV18 to TRBJ2-5, with D maybe TRBD2 (5 bases). Germline lookup yields CDR1 KGHSH and CDR2 LQKENI. The CDR3 loop spans 18 amino acids. The CDR3 nucleotides are TGTGCTAGCTCACCAGCTTTGAGCCTCGGGGTGGGGTCAGCGACCCAGTACTTC. It yields the protein CASSPALSLGVGSATQYF.

The count of this clone is one. The rearrangement joins TRBV28 to TRBJ2-7; D is ambiguous. This CDR3 has 11 amino acids. V was clipped by 9 bases and J by 3 bases, with 9 bases between them. Looked up from germline, CDR1 is MDHEN and CDR2 is SYDVKM. CDR3 amino acids: CASSVNYEQYF. The CDR3, as DNA: TGTGCCAGTTCAGTGAACTACGAGCAGTACTTC.

This clone occurred once. This chain connects TRBV11-2 to TRBJ2-5, with D possibly TRBD2 on 5 matching bases. This CDR3 region has 15 residues. Trimming took 0 bases from V and 2 from J, leaving 10 bases between them. Per germline, CDR1 SGHAT and CDR2 FQNNGV. CDR3 nucleotides: TGTGCCAGCAGCTTAGATTATAGCGTACAAGAGACCCAGTACTTC. It translates to CASSLDYSVQETQYF. Combining the CDR3 with reference TRBV11-2 and TRBJ2-5 gives the whole variable domain EAGVAQSPRYKIIEKRQSVAFWCNPISGHATLYWYQQILGQGPKLLIQFQNNGVVDDSQLPKDRFSAERLKGVDSTLKIQPAKLEDSAVYLCASSLDYSVQETQYFGPGTRLLVL.